Listed here are 2 T cell receptor beta chains from one sample, sequenced in a study of T cell responses to AZD1222 COVID-19 vaccine. Libraries were prepared by immunoSEQ multiplex PCR; TCRdb keeps only in-frame clonotypes and omits some of them. Here the sample spans 150,000 or so clones, around nine tenths being singletons. The sequenced sample was peripheral blood, obtained on day 0 of AZD1222 vaccination. The receptors were sampled from an adult in good health.

The rearrangement links TRBV7-2 to TRBJ1-2; no clear D. The CDR3 is 11 residues long. Germline V lookup: CDR1 SGHTA, CDR2 FQGNSA. Trimming stripped 2 bases from V and 2 bases from J, with 0 bases between. The CDR3 region is CASSLNYGYTF. For the CDR3, the DNA is TGTGCCAGCAGCTTAAACTATGGCTACACCTTC.

CDR3 region: CASRKTNEKLFF. The CDR3 DNA follows: TGTGCCAGCAGGAAAACAAATGAAAAACTGTTTTTT. The chain has TRBV12-3 or TRBV12-4 and TRBJ1-4, with no clear D. The V end lost 6 bases, the J end lost 5 bases, and 7 bases lay between the germline ends. The CDR3 spans 12 residues.